This TCR beta chain originates from a study of shared clonotypes between healthy human individuals. Study observations and caveats: Sequencing depth was expected to affect clonotype sharing among donors.

CD45RO negativity and positive selection for CCR7 defined naive CD8 cells, a population that excluded terminally differentiated effector memory CD45RA+ cells. Turning to this clone: Antigen unknown.

On sorted subsets, replicate PCRs used 200 ng DNA, or 25,000 to 35,000 T cell genomes. Clones were read by immunoSEQ multiplex PCR, and TCRdb kept only the in-frame ones, dropping some. The sample lists millions of clones, approximately 95% occurring once. The CDR3 sequence is 15 residues long. Trimming removed 4 bases at V and 5 bases at J, with 16 bases between. Germline lookup yields CDR1 SGHNT and CDR2 YYREEE (reference sequence). This chain uses TRBV5-4 with TRBJ2-1; possible D gene TRBD2, 7 bases. The receptor comes from a man aged 18 to 35 in good health. Specimen: naive CD8+ T cells sorted from blood. The CDR3 region has the DNA TGTGCCAGCAGCCCCACAGGGAGGGGGAACAATGAGCAGTTCTTC. This gives the protein CASSPTGRGNNEQFF.